The entry below gives a single TCR beta chain sequence along with its context. The data are from a study of T-cell memory formation after mild COVID-19. TCRdb re-called the 5' RACE reads through MiXCR, storing one row per CDR3 protein. The data contain approximately 250,000 distinct CDR3 sequences, over 15% of them singletons. The CDR3 contains 16 residues. Germline loops: CDR1 MNHEY, CDR2 SVGAGI. The ends lost 6 bases at V and 4 bases at J; junction bases unmatched: 13. This sequence joins TRBV6-5 and TRBJ2-5; the match to TRBD1 covers 8 bases. The material sequenced was PBMCs or a T cell subset sorted from them (not recorded which). The receptor was derived from a young man who had mild COVID-19 (a few samples of this study predate the infection). Cell type and time point are not known. The CDR3 here is CASSPNVQGALETQYF. CDR3 coding DNA: TGTGCCAGCAGCCCGAACGTGCAGGGGGCTTTAGAGACCCAGTACTTC.